The sequence of this T cell receptor (beta chain) was determined in a study of neurological immune-mediated disorders. The cDNA came from 5'RACE with 10-nucleotide random UMIs. MiXCR, applied by TCRdb to the 5' RACE reads, yields one record per CDR3 protein. The sample includes about 31,000 distinct CDR3 sequences, roughly 15% seen only once; the top ten take around 5%. The CDR3 length is 13 residues. Trimming removed 4 bases at V and 3 bases at J, with 8 bases between. Germline values: CDR1 SGHTA, CDR2 FQGTGA. As for time point: technical triplicate 2. The table lists this clonotype with many counts. The TCR comes from a female donor with HTLV-1-associated myelopathy (HAM/TSP). The chain combines TRBV7-3 with TRBJ2-3; D unclear. Material: CD4+ T cells from blood. The CDR3 here is CASSSDFTDTQYF. The CDR3 DNA follows: TGTGCCAGCAGCTCAGACTTTACAGATACGCAGTATTTT.